The T cell receptor beta chain described here comes from a study of blood T cells in healthy people across ages. The study drew donors from healthy Caucasian individuals in Russia aged about 6 to 95. Study-wide findings and caveats: Nothing was known about donor CMV status, and this possibly confounded expanded clonotype changes. Per million T cells, TCR beta diversity dropped roughly linearly as age increased. The study could not conclusively compare naive and antigen-experienced cells, given its unsorted PBMCs.

Comments on this clonotype: Its target is not known.

Alongside a J-beta primer mix, a sample-barcoded 5' primer served in a second PCR lasting roughly 7 to 11 cycles. TCRdb processed the 5' RACE reads anew with MiXCR; each CDR3 protein has one entry. The table has hundreds of thousands of distinct CDR3 sequences, under 45% seen once. Specimen: blood. The sequence derives from a man aged 60 to 69 in good health.

The CDR3 coding sequence is TGTGCCACCAGTGAAGGGACACCCAATGAGCAGTACTTC. Translated, it gives CATSEGTPNEQYF. The V call is TRBV24-1, the J call TRBJ2-1, with D perhaps TRBD1 (6 bases). The DNA end is a closer match to TRBJ2-7, so the J assignment may be wrong. This CDR3 is 13 amino acids long. Germline lookup yields CDR1 KGHDR and CDR2 SFDVKD.